Included here is one TCR beta chain sequence, with context. Its recognized antigen is unknown. Per-base qualities were not stored, and no clone one base away is much larger. These data are taken from a study of patients with pleural tuberculosis (dated by TCRdb to between 2012 and 2015). The sample was run on an Illumina Genome Analyzer IIx. The public sequencing data were trimmed at Q25 with fastp and processed into clonotypes with MiXCR by TCRdb, which kept only in-frame beta chains. Duplicate CDR3 protein sequences are folded into a single record with the most common DNA and genes. Here the sample has 25,000 to 30,000 distinct CDR3 sequences; under 20% occur a single time. The top ten clonotypes cover approximately 3.7% of the sample. V loses 0 bases at its end and J loses 2 bases; junction bases beyond the gene matches: 7. The CDR3 sequence holds 16 residues, the cysteine and phenylalanine included. The sequence is cut down to CDR3 DNA, 48 bases in frame from base 1. The germline V gene (reference sequence) yields SGHKS for CDR1 and YYEKEE for CDR2.

This TCR came from a human donor with pleural tuberculosis. The rearranged chain carries TRBV5-5 and TRBJ2-7, with 8 bases matching TRBD2. The material sequenced was peripheral blood. The bases read TGTGCCAGCAGCTTGGGGTCGGGGGGGACTCCCTACGAGCAGTACTTC. The resulting protein is CASSLGSGGTPYEQYF.